The 12 T cell receptor beta chains reported below all come from one sample, sequenced in a study of liver allograft versus peripheral blood T cells. Study summary: Liver transplant recipients had T cell receptor repertoires compared between transplanted liver and peripheral blood.

TCRdb recomputed calls from the reads with MiXCR, one row per CDR3 protein. The repertoire holds about 13,000 distinct CDR3 sequences, with 15% to 20% as singletons. Every receptor here comes from a human patient who had a liver transplant. Some T cells may arise from the graft donor.

This clonotype was picked up many times. This sequence joins TRBV27 and TRBJ1-6; D gene ambiguous. The CDR3 is made up of 20 amino acids. Trimming stripped 2 bases from V and 0 bases from J, with 20 bases between. Germline V gene sequence: CDR1 MNHEY, CDR2 SMNVEV (reference sequence). CDR3 DNA: TGTGCCAGCAGTTTAAGATGGTACACCGATCCTAGCTCCTATAATTCACCCCTCCACTTT. It codes for CASSLRWYTDPSSYNSPLHF.

This clonotype was observed many times. The chain is built from TRBV6-6 and TRBJ1-2, with D possibly TRBD1 on 5 matching bases. The CDR3 loop spans 14 amino acids. Trimming removed 5 bases from V and 2 bases from J, with 12 bases in between. The V gene's germline CDR1 is MNHNY and CDR2 SVGAGI (reference sequence). The CDR3: CASSPRQRNYGYTF. The CDR3 bases are TGTGCCAGCAGTCCCCGACAGAGAAACTATGGCTACACCTTC.

This clonotype qualifies as medium-sized (0.01 to 0.1%). CDR3 sequence (DNA): TGTGCCAGCAGCTTAGCCTCCGGCGGCATTCAGTACTTC. Residues: CASSLASGGIQYF. V gene TRBV7-9 combines with J gene TRBJ2-4; D is uncertain. Per the germline V gene, CDR1 is SEHNR and CDR2 is FQNEAQ (reference sequence). CDR3 length: 13 residues. Trimming pared 0 bases from V and 9 bases from J, leaving 9 bases between.

This clonotype is categorized as medium-sized (0.01 to 0.1%). This chain links TRBV29-1 with TRBJ2-3; D gene ambiguous. Germline assignment: CDR1 SQVTM and CDR2 ANQGSEA. CDR3 length: 11 amino acids. V dropped 7 bases and J dropped 8 bases, with 13 bases sitting between them. DNA for the CDR3: TGCAGCGCGGATCCTACTGGTACGCAGTATTTT. This codes for CSADPTGTQYF.

The rearrangement uses TRBV5-4 and TRBJ1-2; 10 bases fit TRBD1. With V trimmed by 4 bases and J by 0 bases, 6 bases remained unmatched. The CDR3 is 16 residues long. Looked up from germline, CDR1 is SGHNT and CDR2 is YYREEE (reference sequence). CDR3 in DNA: TGTGCCAGCAGCCGGGGACAGGGGCAGTCTAACTATGGCTACACCTTC. Translating it yields CASSRGQGQSNYGYTF.

This clonotype has a single count. V usage is TRBV20-1 and J usage is TRBJ2-2; D is ambiguous. This CDR3 contains 13 residues. V shed 3 bases and J shed 7 bases, with 12 bases lying between them. CDR1 and CDR2 from the germline V gene are DFQATT and SNEGSKA (reference sequence). In nucleotides, the CDR3 is TGCAGTGCTAGTCCCTTGGGGATCGGGGAGCTGTTTTTT. It is translated as CSASPLGIGELFF.

By its share, this clonotype is medium-sized. The V call is TRBV7-2, the J call TRBJ2-3, with 7 bases aligning to TRBD1. This CDR3 has 14 residues. Germline V gene lookup returns CDR1 SGHTA and CDR2 FQGNSA. V gave up 5 bases and J gave up 2 bases; unmatched junction bases: 4. Written as DNA, the CDR3 is TGTGCCAGCAGCCCGGACAGGTCCACAGATACGCAGTATTTT. Translation: CASSPDRSTDTQYF.

There are many counts of this clonotype. This chain connects TRBV29-1 to TRBJ2-7; 12 bases match TRBD2. The CDR3 has 16 residues. Trimming cost V 7 bases and J 2 bases; bases outside gene matches: 12. Germline CDR1 SQVTM, CDR2 ANQGSEA. This chain's CDR3 is CSAGGIGTSGPYEQYF. The CDR3 coding sequence is TGCAGCGCCGGAGGGATTGGGACTAGCGGGCCCTACGAGCAGTACTTC.

For this clonotype: With a much larger clone just one base away, this may be a read error. This sequence joins TRBV15 and TRBJ1-4; D might be TRBD1 (5 bases). Germline CDR1 and CDR2: LNHNV and YYDKDF (reference sequence). The CDR3 sequence is 13 residues long. In DNA form, the CDR3 reads TGTGCCACCTGCAGAGGGGTGGGGGAAAAACTGTTTTTT. It specifies CATCRGVGEKLFF.

This clonotype is labeled as medium-sized. V is TRBV18 and J is TRBJ2-5; D perhaps matches TRBD1 (6 bases). V lost 6 bases to trimming and J lost 4 bases, with 15 bases between them. The germline gives CDR1 KGHSH, CDR2 LQKENI. The CDR3 covers 14 residues. The DNA of the CDR3 is TGTGCCAGCTCGTCCAGGGGTCCCCCAGAGACCCAGTACTTC. This codes for CASSSRGPPETQYF.

This clonotype turned up a few times. This CDR3 reads CASSLEAGTDTQYF. The DNA for the CDR3 is TGTGCCAGCAGCTTAGAGGCAGGCACAGATACGCAGTATTTT. The rearrangement joins TRBV11-3 to TRBJ2-3, with D uncertain. The V and J ends lost 0 bases and 1 base respectively, with 5 bases between them. Germline CDR1 SGHNT, CDR2 YENEEA. The CDR3 runs 14 residues.

This clonotype was counted at least ten times. The chain joins TRBV7-9 to TRBJ2-7, with 7 bases matching TRBD1. V lost 5 bases, J lost 2 bases, and 3 bases stayed unmatched. The CDR3 spans 13 residues. Germline V CDR1 and CDR2: SEHNR, FQNEAQ (reference sequence). The CDR3 reads CASSPQGTYEQYF. The DNA of the CDR3 is TGTGCCAGCAGCCCACAGGGGACCTACGAGCAGTACTTC. The whole variable domain, remainder taken from reference TRBV7-9 and TRBJ2-7, is DTGVSQNPRHKITKRGQNVTFRCDPISEHNRLYWYRQTLGQGPEFLTYFQNEAQLEKSRLLSDRFSAERPKGSFSTLEIQRTEQGDSAMYLCASSPQGTYEQYFGPGTRLTVT.